This TCR beta chain was sequenced for a study of blood T cell repertoires in COVID-19. Study context: T cells, B-cell-depleted T cells, or PBMCs supplied cDNA or gDNA.

Authors' data handling: How many nucleated cells were present was estimated from reference gene primer amplification. The assay was immunoSEQ multiplex PCR, and TCRdb's table has in-frame clones only and misses some. For V, J and clone size, that table is used; D and trimming come from the DNA. The sample consists of approximately 85,000 clones, 85% to 90% of them appearing once. The sequencing sample was made of peripheral blood. The sequence came from a woman older than 75 with active or convalescent COVID-19.

In DNA form, the CDR3 reads TGTGCCAGCAGCTCGACTAGCGGCTACGAGCAGTACTTC. This gives the protein CASSSTSGYEQYF. The V call is TRBV6-6, the J call TRBJ2-7; TRBD2 matches 9 bases. The CDR3 runs to 13 residues. Per germline, CDR1 MNHNY and CDR2 SVGAGI (reference sequence). V shed 6 bases and J 3 bases; nucleotides not matched to a gene: 3.